These 18 T cell receptor beta chains were sequenced from one sample in a study of blood T cell repertoires in COVID-19. The table came from immunoSEQ multiplex PCR; TCRdb's copy has only in-frame clones and leaves some out. The table records 30,000 to 45,000 clones, 88% of them present only once. The sample consisted of peripheral blood. Every receptor here comes from a woman in her 70s with active COVID-19.

The V and J genes are TRBV7-3 and TRBJ1-1; D is ambiguous. This CDR3 region has 13 residues. V was trimmed by 2 bases and J by 5 bases, leaving 9 bases between them. Germline loops: CDR1 SGHTA, CDR2 FQGTGA. Here the CDR3 DNA reads TGTGCCAGCAGCTTAGTAGCAAGAACTGAAGCTTTCTTT. Its protein is CASSLVARTEAFF. Variable domain in full (rest from reference TRBV7-3 and TRBJ1-1): GAGVSQTPSNKVTEKGKYVELRCDPISGHTALYWYRQSLGQGPEFLIYFQGTGAADDSGLPNDRFFAVRPEGSVSTLKIQRTERGDSAVYLCASSLVARTEAFFGQGTRLTVV.

This sequence joins TRBV28 and TRBJ2-7; 8 nucleotides match TRBD1. This CDR3 is 15 amino acids long. Germline trimming cut 4 bases from V and 1 base from J; bases unmatched to any gene: 6. Germline values: CDR1 MDHEN, CDR2 SYDVKM. CDR3 sequence reads: CASSSWTGRSYEQYF. The DNA for the CDR3 is TGTGCCAGCAGTTCCTGGACAGGGAGATCCTACGAGCAGTACTTC.

This clone has just one count. This sequence joins TRBV7-2 and TRBJ1-2; 9 bases align to TRBD1. There are 13 residues in the CDR3. Germline V CDR1 and CDR2: SGHTA, FQGNSA. After removal of 6 bases from V and 9 bases from J, the junction contained 8 bases not matched to a gene. CDR3 in amino acids: CASSRQGVERYTF. The CDR3 coding sequence is TGTGCCAGCAGTCGACAGGGGGTTGAACGCTACACCTTC. Full variable domain (remainder filled in from reference TRBV7-2 and TRBJ1-2): GAGVSQSPSNKVTEKGKDVELRCDPISGHTALYWYRQSLGQGLEFLIYFQGNSAPDKSGLPSDRFSAERTGGSVSTLTIQRTQQEDSAVYLCASSRQGVERYTFGSGTRLTVV.

The chain joins TRBV9 to TRBJ2-3; 7 nucleotides align to TRBD2. The CDR3 is 16 amino acids. CDR1 and CDR2 (germline): SGDLS, YYNGEE. J lost 4 bases, V lost 0 bases, and 8 bases had no gene match. The chain's CDR3 is CASSVGLAVTSDTQYF. The CDR3 DNA is TGTGCCAGCAGCGTAGGACTAGCAGTTACTTCAGATACGCAGTATTTT.

V is TRBV4-1 and J is TRBJ2-1; D is ambiguous. CDR3 size: 15 residues. CDR1 MGHRA and CDR2 YSYEKL come from the germline V gene. Trimming took off 4 bases at V and 0 bases at J, with 10 bases between the two ends. CDR3 sequence: CASSPNPSSYNEQFF. The CDR3 DNA reads TGCGCCAGCAGCCCCAACCCGAGCTCCTACAATGAGCAGTTCTTC.

This clone appeared a few times. CDR3 protein: CASSVGNGGGQETQYF. CDR3 bases: TGTGCCAGCAGCGTAGGTAACGGGGGGGGCCAAGAGACCCAGTACTTC. The chain joins TRBV9 to TRBJ2-5, with 8 positions matching TRBD2. This CDR3 spans 16 amino acids. Losses at the gene ends were 0 bases for V and 1 base for J; bases not matched to a gene: 5. Looked up from germline, CDR1 is SGDLS and CDR2 is YYNGEE. Filled out from reference TRBV9 and TRBJ2-5, the complete variable domain reads DSGVTQTPKHLITATGQRVTLRCSPRSGDLSVYWYQQSLDQGLQFLIQYYNGEERAKGNILERFSAQQFPDLHSELNLSSLELGDSALYFCASSVGNGGGQETQYFGPGTRLLVL.

This chain joins TRBV20-1 and TRBJ2-7; D remains unclear. In germline, CDR1 is DFQATT, CDR2 SNEGSKA (reference sequence). Trimming took off 0 bases at V and 4 bases at J, with 4 bases between the two ends. The CDR3 runs 11 residues. CDR3 coding DNA: TGCAGTGCTAGAGACGGTTACGAGCAGTACTTC. Protein sequence: CSARDGYEQYF.

CDR3 residues: CASSPRPSGSPLHF. Here the CDR3 DNA reads TGTGCCAGCAGCCCGCGACCCAGCGGTTCACCCCTCCACTTT. The V gene is TRBV7-3, the J gene TRBJ1-6; D is uncertain. The CDR3 covers 14 residues. Trimming shortened V by 5 bases and J by 9 bases, and 14 bases separated the two germline ends. CDR1 is SGHTA, CDR2 FQGTGA, per germline.

The chain recombines TRBV7-2 with TRBJ1-2; D unresolved. Germline values: CDR1 SGHTA, CDR2 FQGNSA. V shed 3 bases and J shed 5 bases, with 13 bases lying between them. The CDR3 has 14 residues. The CDR3 nucleotides read TGTGCCAGCAGCTTCGATAGATCAGGTTATGGCTACACCTTC. Its protein is CASSFDRSGYGYTF. The whole variable domain, remainder taken from reference TRBV7-2 and TRBJ1-2, is GAGVSQSPSNKVTEKGKDVELRCDPISGHTALYWYRQSLGQGLEFLIYFQGNSAPDKSGLPSDRFSAERTGGSVSTLTIQRTQQEDSAVYLCASSFDRSGYGYTFGSGTRLTVV.

This rearrangement joins TRBV5-1 to TRBJ2-3; 10 nucleotides align to TRBD2. The germline V gene encodes CDR1 SGHRS and CDR2 YFSETQ. The CDR3 spans 14 residues. Trimming took 4 bases from V and 4 from J; bases not matched to a gene: 3. DNA for the CDR3: TGCGCCAGCAGCCCCGGGACTAGCGCAGATACGCAGTATTTT. Amino acids: CASSPGTSADTQYF.

The rearrangement joins TRBV10-3 to TRBJ1-4; unclear D gene. Germline assignment: CDR1 ENHRY and CDR2 SYGVKD. V dropped 3 bases and J dropped 5 bases, with 10 bases sitting between them. The CDR3 has 14 amino acids. DNA of the CDR3: TGTGCCATCAGTGATGTTGGGAGCAATGAAAAACTGTTTTTT. It codes for CAISDVGSNEKLFF.

This chain uses TRBV9 with TRBJ2-1; possible D gene TRBD2, 6 bases. Trimming took 0 bases from V and 5 from J, leaving 9 bases between them. Germline CDR1 is SGDLS and CDR2 is YYNGEE. The CDR3 length is 14 residues. CDR3 region: CASSVDPGDNEQFF. The CDR3 region has the DNA TGTGCCAGCAGCGTAGACCCGGGAGACAATGAGCAGTTCTTC.

The rearrangement links TRBV3-1 (or the pseudogene TRBV3-2) to TRBJ2-4; the D is unclear. CDR3 size: 17 residues. Trimming shortened V by 1 base and J by 0 bases, and 13 bases separated the two germline ends. Germline V gene sequence: CDR1 LGHDT, CDR2 YNNKEL (reference sequence). CDR3 protein: CASSQGASGLAKNIQYF. The DNA for the CDR3 is TGTGCCAGCAGCCAAGGAGCGTCTGGATTAGCCAAAAACATTCAGTACTTC.

The count of this clone is one. V usage is TRBV20-1 and J usage is TRBJ2-3, with D unclear. The ends were cut back, 4 bases at V and 2 bases at J, with 4 bases in the middle. Germline V CDR1 and CDR2: DFQATT, SNEGSKA (reference sequence). CDR3 length: 11 residues. The CDR3 reads CSATFTDTQYF. In DNA form, the CDR3 reads TGCAGTGCTACCTTCACAGATACGCAGTATTTT.

Only a few counts were recorded for this clone. This chain uses TRBV5-1 with TRBJ2-2; D call uncertain. The V end was cut by 2 bases, the J end by 3 bases, with 5 bases between. This CDR3 region has 13 residues. Germline loops: CDR1 SGHRS, CDR2 YFSETQ. The CDR3 loop is CASSLQYTGELFF. CDR3 nucleotide sequence: TGCGCCAGCAGCTTACAGTACACCGGGGAGCTGTTTTTT.

The chain has TRBV4-1 and TRBJ1-4, with TRBD1 matching over 11 bases. The CDR3 is 16 residues long. Trimming cost V 2 bases and J 7 bases; bases outside gene matches: 6. The germline V gene has CDR1 MGHRA and CDR2 YSYEKL. Written as DNA, the CDR3 is TGCGCCAGCAGCCAAATTGAGGGGACAGGGGGTGAAAAACTGTTTTTT. It specifies CASSQIEGTGGEKLFF.

V is TRBV15 and J is TRBJ2-1; 10 bases line up with TRBD2. V was clipped by 0 bases and J by 6 bases; unmatched bases: 2. Germline CDR1 is LNHNV and CDR2 is YYDKDF (reference sequence). The CDR3 runs 15 residues. CDR3 in amino acids: CATSRESGGANEQFF. CDR3 DNA: TGTGCCACCAGCAGAGAGAGCGGGGGGGCCAATGAGCAGTTCTTC.

The V and J genes are TRBV6-1 and TRBJ1-5; 10 positions agree with TRBD1. The CDR3 length is 18 residues. V trimming: 0 bases; J trimming: 3 bases; junction bases outside the gene matches: 8. The germline CDR1 and CDR2 sequences are MNHNS and SASEGT. In nucleotides, the CDR3 is TGTGCCAGCAGTGAAGCGCTTGGGACAGGGGTCCACAATCAGCCCCAGCATTTT. Encoded protein: CASSEALGTGVHNQPQHF.